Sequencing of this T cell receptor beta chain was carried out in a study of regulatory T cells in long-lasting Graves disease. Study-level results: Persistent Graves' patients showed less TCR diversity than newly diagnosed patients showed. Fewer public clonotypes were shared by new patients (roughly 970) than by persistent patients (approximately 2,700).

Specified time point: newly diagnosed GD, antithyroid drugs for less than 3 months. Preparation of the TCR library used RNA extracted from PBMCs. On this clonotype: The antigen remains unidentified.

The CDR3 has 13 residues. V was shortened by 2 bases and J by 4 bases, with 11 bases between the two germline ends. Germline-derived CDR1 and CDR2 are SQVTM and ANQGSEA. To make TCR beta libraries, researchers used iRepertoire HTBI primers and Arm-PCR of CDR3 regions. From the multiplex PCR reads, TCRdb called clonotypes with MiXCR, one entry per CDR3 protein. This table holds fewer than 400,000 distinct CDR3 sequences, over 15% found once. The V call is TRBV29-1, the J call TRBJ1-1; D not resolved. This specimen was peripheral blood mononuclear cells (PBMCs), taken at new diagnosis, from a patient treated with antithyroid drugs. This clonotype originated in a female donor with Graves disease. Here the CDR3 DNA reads TGCAGCGTTGAACCCCAATTCCTCACTGAAGCTTTCTTT. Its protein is CSVEPQFLTEAFF.